Here is one T cell receptor beta chain with its context. The data are from a study of technical replicates of blood from a few donors. The ends were cut back, 4 bases at V and 8 bases at J, with 18 bases in the middle. CDR3 length equals 14 residues. CDR1 SGHDT and CDR2 YYEEEE come from the germline V gene. Sequencing used immunoSEQ multiplex PCR; TCRdb keeps in-frame clones, though not all of them. The sample holds approximately 51,000 clones; roughly 95% are singletons and the top ten take less than 4.5%. This clonotype originated in a human donor in good health. Some clones in this sample may be carry-over from other donors' samples. The source material was PBMCs. V and J are TRBV5-6 and TRBJ1-2, with a possible D match to TRBD1 (6 bases). CDR3 DNA sequence: TGTGCCAGCAGCCGAAGGACAGAGTGGGTAGGCTACACCTTC. Translating it yields CASSRRTEWVGYTF. Based on the CDR3 plus reference TRBV5-6 and TRBJ1-2, the full variable domain is DAGVTQSPTHLIKTRGQQVTLRCSPKSGHDTVSWYQQALGQGPQFIFQYYEEEERQRGNFPDRFSGHQFPNYSSELNVNALLLGDSALYLCASSRRTEWVGYTFGSGTRLTVV.